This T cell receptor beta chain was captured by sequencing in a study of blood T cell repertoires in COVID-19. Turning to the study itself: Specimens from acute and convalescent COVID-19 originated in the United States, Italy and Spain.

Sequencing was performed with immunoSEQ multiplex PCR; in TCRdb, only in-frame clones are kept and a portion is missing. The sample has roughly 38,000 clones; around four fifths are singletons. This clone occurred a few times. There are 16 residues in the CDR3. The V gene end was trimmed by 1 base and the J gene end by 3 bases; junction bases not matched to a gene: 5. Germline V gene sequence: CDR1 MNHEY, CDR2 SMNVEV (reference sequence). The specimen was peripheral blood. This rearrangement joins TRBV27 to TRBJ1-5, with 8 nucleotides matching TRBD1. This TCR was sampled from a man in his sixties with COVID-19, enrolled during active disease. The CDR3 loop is CASSLLGQGDNQPQHF. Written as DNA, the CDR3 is TGTGCCAGCAGTTTATTAGGACAGGGAGACAATCAGCCCCAGCATTTT.